The source of this T cell receptor (beta chain) is a study of post-analysis software for immune sequencing data. The overall study: Both relapsing-remitting and secondary progressive multiple sclerosis featured among the disease courses, as did progressive-relapsing multiple sclerosis. Findings and caveats of the study: Controls showed significantly higher normalized Chao1 diversity than did multiple sclerosis patients. Roughly five TRBV segments were more frequent in patients than controls; TRBV5-6, TRBV5-1 and TRBV20-1 belonged to this group. Analysis by F measure revealed that same-batch samples clustered strongly together.

TCR beta cDNA libraries included unique molecular identifiers. Each sample of roughly 1 to 11 million input T cells yielded roughly 500,000 cDNA molecules, so each molecule approximated one T cell. Each CDR3 protein is one row after TCRdb ran MiXCR on the PCR reads. This table holds fewer than 850,000 distinct CDR3 sequences, 25% to 30% found once. Germline V gene sequence: CDR1 LGHDT, CDR2 YNNKEL (reference sequence). The V end lost 1 base, the J end lost 0 bases, and 7 bases lay between the germline ends. The CDR3 contains 14 residues. Turning to this clonotype: Its cognate antigen is unknown.

The V gene is TRBV3-1, the J gene TRBJ2-7; D gene ambiguous. The receptor's source is a girl under 18 with multiple sclerosis. The sample was blood. CDR3 sequence reads: CASSQVFGSYEQYF. The CDR3 nucleotides are TGTGCCAGCAGCCAAGTTTTCGGCTCCTACGAGCAGTACTTC.